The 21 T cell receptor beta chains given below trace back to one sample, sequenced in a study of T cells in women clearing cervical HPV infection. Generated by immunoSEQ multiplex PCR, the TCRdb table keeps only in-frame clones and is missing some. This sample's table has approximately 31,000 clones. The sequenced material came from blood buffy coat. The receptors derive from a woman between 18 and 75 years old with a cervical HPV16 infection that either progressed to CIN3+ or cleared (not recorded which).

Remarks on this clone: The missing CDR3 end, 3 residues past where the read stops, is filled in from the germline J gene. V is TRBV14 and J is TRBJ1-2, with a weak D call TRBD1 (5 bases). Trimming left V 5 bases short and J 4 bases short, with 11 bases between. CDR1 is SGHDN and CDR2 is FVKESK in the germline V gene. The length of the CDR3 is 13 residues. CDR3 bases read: TGTGCCAGCAGCTATAGGGGTGCCTATGGC. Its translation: CASSYRGAYG. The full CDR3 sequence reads CASSYRGAYGYTF.

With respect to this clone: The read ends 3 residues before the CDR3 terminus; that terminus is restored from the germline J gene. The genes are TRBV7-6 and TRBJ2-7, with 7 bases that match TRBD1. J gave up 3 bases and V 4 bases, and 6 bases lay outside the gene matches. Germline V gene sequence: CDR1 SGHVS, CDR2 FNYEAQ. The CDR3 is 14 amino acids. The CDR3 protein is CASSSGQLSYEQYF. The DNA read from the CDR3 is TGTGCCAGCAGCTCGGGACAGCTCAGCTACGAG.

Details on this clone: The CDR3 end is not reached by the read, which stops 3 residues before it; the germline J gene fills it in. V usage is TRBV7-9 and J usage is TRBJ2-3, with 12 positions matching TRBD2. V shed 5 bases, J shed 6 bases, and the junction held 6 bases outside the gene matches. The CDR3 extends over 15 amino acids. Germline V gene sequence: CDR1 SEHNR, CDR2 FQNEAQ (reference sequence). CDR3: CASSLLAGGPDTQYF. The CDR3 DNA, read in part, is TGTGCCAGCAGCCTACTAGCGGGAGGCCCCGATACG.

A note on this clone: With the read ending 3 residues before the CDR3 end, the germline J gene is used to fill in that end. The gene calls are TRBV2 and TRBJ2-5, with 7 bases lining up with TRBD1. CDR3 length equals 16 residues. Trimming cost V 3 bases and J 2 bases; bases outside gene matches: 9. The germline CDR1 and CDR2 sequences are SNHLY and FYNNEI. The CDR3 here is CASSDPWTGTQETQYF. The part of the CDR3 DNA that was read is TGTGCCAGCAGTGATCCTTGGACAGGTACACAAGAGACC.

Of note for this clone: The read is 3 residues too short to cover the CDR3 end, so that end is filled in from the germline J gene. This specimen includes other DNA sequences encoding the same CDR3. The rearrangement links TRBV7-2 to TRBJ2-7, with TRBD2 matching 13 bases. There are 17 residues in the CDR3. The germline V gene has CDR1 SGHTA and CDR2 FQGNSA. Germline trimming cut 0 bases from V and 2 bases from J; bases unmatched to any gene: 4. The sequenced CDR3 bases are TGTGCCAGCAGCTTAGCCGGACTAGCGGGAGACCCCTACGAG. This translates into CASSLAGLAGDPYE. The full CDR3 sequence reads CASSLAGLAGDPYEQYF.

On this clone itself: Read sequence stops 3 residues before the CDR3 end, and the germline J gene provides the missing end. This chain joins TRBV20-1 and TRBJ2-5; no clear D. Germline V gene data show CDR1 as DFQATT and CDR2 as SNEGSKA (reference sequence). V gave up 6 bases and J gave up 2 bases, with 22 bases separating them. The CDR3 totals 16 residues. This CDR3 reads CSAKRASVVTQETQYF. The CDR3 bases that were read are TGCAGTGCCAAAAGAGCTAGTGTCGTGACTCAAGAGACC.

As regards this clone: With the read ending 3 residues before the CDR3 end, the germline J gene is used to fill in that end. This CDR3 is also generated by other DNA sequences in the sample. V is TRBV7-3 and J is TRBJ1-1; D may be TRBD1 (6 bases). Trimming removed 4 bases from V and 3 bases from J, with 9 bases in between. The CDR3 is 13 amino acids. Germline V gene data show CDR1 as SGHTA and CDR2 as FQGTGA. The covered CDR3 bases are TGTGCCAGCAGCTCACAGGGCGACACTGAA. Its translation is CASSSQGDTE. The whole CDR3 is CASSSQGDTEAFF. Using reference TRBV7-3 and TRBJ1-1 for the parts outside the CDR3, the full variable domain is GAGVSQTPSNKVTEKGKYVELRCDPISGHTALYWYRQSLGQGPEFLIYFQGTGAADDSGLPNDRFFAVRPEGSVSTLKIQRTERGDSAVYLCASSSQGDTEAFFGQGTRLTVV.

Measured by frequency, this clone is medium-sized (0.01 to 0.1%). The covered CDR3 bases are TGTGCCAGCAGCTTAGCGGGGGCCTACTTC. This sequence encodes CASSLAGAYF. The whole CDR3 sequence is CASSLAGAYFYTF. J is TRBJ1-2 and V is TRBV7-9; D might be TRBD1 (6 bases). The CDR3 is cut off 3 residues early in the read; its end comes from the germline J gene. Germline CDR1 is SEHNR and CDR2 is FQNEAQ (reference sequence). The CDR3 is 13 amino acids.

The CDR3 here is CASSSTGTGSDTQYF. CDR3 DNA, as far as it was read: TGCGCCAGCAGCTCAACCGGGACAGGGTCAGATACG. The V gene is TRBV5-1, the J gene TRBJ2-3; the match to TRBD1 covers 9 bases. The CDR3 end lies 3 residues beyond the end of the read and is filled in from the germline J gene. V was pared by 3 bases and J by 4 bases, with 6 bases of the junction left unmatched. CDR1 is SGHRS, CDR2 YFSETQ, per germline. The length of the CDR3 is 15 residues.

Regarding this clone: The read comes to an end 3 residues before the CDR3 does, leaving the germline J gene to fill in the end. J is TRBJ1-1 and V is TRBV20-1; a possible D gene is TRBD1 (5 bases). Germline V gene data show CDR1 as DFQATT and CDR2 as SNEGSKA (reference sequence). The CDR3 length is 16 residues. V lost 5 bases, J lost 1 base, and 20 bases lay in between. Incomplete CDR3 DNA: TGCAGTGCTGTCCCGCGGGGGAGAAGAAGGAACACTGAA. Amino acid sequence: CSAVPRGRRRNTE. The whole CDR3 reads CSAVPRGRRRNTEAFF.

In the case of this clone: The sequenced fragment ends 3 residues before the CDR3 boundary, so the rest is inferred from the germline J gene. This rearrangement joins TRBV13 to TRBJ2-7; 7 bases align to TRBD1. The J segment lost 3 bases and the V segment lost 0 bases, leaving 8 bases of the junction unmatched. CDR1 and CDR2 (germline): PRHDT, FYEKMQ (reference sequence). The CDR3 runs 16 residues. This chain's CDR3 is CASSLGRTGIRYEQYF. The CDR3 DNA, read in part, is TGTGCCAGCAGCTTAGGCCGGACAGGAATTCGCTACGAG.

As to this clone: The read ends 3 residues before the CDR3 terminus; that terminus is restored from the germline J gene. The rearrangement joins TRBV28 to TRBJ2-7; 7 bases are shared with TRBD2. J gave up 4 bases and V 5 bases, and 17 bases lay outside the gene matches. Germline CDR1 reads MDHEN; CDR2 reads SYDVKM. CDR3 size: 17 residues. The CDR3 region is CASSPRRGRETSYEQYF. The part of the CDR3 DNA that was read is TGTGCCAGCAGTCCGCGCCGTGGGCGGGAGACCTCATACGAG.

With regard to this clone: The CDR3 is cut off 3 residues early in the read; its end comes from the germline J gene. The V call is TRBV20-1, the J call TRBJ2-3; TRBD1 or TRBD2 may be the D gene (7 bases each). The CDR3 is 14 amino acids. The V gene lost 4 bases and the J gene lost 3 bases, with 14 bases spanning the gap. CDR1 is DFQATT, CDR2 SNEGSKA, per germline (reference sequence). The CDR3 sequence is CSAKYRGGTDTQYF. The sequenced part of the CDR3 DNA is TGCAGTGCTAAATACAGGGGAGGGACAGATACG.

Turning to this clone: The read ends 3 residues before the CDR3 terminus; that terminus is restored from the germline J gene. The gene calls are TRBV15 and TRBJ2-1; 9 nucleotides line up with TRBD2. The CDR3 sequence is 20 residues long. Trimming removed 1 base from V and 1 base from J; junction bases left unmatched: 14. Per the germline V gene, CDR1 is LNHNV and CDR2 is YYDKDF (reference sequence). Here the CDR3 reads CATSRAVGTSGPGSYNEQFF. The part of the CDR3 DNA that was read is TGTGCCACCAGCAGAGCGGTGGGAACTAGCGGGCCTGGTTCCTACAATGAG.

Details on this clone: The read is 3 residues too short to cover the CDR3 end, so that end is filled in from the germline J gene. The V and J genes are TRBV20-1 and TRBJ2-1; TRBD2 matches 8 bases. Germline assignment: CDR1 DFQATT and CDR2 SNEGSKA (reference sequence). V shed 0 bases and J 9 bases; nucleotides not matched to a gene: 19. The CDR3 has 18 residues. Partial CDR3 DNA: TGCAGTGCTAGAGATCGGGCGACGGGCGGGAGGTTTTCGGGTGAG. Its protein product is CSARDRATGGRFSGE. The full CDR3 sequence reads CSARDRATGGRFSGEQFF.

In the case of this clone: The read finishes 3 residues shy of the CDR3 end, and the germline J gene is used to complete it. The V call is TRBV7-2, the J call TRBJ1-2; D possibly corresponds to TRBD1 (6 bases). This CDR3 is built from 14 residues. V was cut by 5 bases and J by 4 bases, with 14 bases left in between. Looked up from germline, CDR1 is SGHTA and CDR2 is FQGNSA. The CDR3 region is CASSVVVQGYGYTF. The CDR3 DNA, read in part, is TGTGCCAGCAGCGTAGTCGTACAGGGCTATGGC.

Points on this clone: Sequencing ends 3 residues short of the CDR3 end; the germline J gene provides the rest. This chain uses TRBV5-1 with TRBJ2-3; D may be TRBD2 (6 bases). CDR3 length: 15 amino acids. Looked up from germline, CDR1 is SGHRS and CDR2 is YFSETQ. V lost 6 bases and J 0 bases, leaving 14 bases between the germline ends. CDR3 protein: CASTIGGGSTDTQYF. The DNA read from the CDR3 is TGCGCCAGCACCATCGGGGGTGGGAGCACAGATACG.

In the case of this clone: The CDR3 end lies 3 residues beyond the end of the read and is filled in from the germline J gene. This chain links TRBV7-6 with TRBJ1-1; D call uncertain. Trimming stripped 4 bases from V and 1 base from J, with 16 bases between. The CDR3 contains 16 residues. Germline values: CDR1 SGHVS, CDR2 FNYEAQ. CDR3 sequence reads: CASSSTQGWANTEAFF. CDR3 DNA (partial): TGTGCCAGCAGCTCTACTCAAGGGTGGGCGAACACTGAA. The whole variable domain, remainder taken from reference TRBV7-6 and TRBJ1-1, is GAGVSQSPRYKVTKRGQDVALRCDPISGHVSLYWYRQALGQGPEFLTYFNYEAQQDKSGLPNDRFSAERPEGSISTLTIQRTEQRDSAMYRCASSSTQGWANTEAFFGQGTRLTVV.

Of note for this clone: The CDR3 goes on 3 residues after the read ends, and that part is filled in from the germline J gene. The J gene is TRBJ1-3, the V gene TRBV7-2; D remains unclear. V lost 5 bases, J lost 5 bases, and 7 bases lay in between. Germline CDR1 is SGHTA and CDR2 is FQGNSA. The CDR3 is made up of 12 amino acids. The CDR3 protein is CASSPSRNTIYF. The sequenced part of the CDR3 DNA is TGTGCCAGCAGCCCCTCCCGAAACACC.

The CDR3 bases that were read are TGCAGTGCTAGAGACGCTTCGGGGGGCTCTGGAAACACC. It encodes CSARDASGGSGNT. In full, the CDR3 reads CSARDASGGSGNTIYF. The genes are TRBV20-1 and TRBJ1-3; a possible D gene is TRBD1 (5 bases). From the germline J gene comes the end of the CDR3, since the read stops 3 residues before it. This CDR3 region has 16 residues. CDR1 DFQATT and CDR2 SNEGSKA come from the germline V gene (reference sequence). The V end was cut by 0 bases, the J end by 0 bases, with 12 bases between.

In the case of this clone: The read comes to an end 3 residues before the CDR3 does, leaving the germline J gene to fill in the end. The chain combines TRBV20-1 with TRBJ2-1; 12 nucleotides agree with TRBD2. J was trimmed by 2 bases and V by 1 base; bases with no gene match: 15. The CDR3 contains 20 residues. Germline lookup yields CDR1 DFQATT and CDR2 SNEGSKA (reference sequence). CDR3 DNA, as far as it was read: TGCAGTGCTAGAGGGCGTAGGGCTAGCGGGAGGGCGAGAGCCTACAATGAG. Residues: CSARGRRASGRARAYNE. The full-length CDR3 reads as CSARGRRASGRARAYNEQFF.